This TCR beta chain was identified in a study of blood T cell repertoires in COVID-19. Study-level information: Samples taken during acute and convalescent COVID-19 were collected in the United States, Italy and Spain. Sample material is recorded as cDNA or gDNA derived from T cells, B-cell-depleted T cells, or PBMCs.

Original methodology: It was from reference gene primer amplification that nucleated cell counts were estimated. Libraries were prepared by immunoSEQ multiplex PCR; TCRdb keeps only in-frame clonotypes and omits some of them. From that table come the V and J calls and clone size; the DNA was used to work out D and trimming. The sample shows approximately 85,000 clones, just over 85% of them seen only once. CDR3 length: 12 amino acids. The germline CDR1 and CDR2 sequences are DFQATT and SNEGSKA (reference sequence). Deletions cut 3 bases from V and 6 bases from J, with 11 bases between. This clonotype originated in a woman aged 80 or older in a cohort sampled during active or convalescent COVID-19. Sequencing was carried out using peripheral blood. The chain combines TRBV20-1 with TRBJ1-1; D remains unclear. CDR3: CSASLTWAEAFF. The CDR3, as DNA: TGCAGTGCTAGTTTGACTTGGGCTGAAGCTTTCTTT.